These 21 T cell receptor beta chains were all obtained from the same sample, sequenced in a study of blood T cells in healthy people across ages. Alongside a J-beta primer mix, a sample-barcoded 5' primer served in a second PCR lasting roughly 6 to 12 cycles. TCRdb reanalysed the 5' RACE reads using MiXCR and keeps one entry per CDR3 protein. The sample lists about 670,000 distinct CDR3 sequences; around 38% were seen once. The sample consisted of blood. Receptors originate from a man older than 75 in good health.

The chain carries TRBV6-1 and TRBJ1-2, with D unclear. The CDR3 runs to 16 residues. Germline-derived CDR1 and CDR2 are MNHNS and SASEGT. V was shortened by 4 bases and J by 2 bases, with 17 bases between the two germline ends. CDR3 amino acids: CASSGALIAPNYGYTF. CDR3 nucleotides: TGTGCCAGCAGTGGAGCGCTTATTGCTCCAAACTATGGCTACACCTTC.

The genes are TRBV2 and TRBJ1-3, with TRBD1 identical over 7 bases. The CDR3 runs 16 residues. V was pared by 1 base and J by 2 bases, with 5 bases of the junction left unmatched. The germline V gene encodes CDR1 SNHLY and CDR2 FYNNEI. CDR3 in amino acids: CASSEGGGFAGNTIYF. CDR3 nucleotide sequence: TGTGCCAGCAGTGAAGGAGGGGGCTTTGCTGGAAACACCATATATTTT.

The rearrangement uses TRBV7-2 and TRBJ2-5, with 7 bases fitting TRBD1. CDR1 is SGHTA, CDR2 FQGNSA, per germline. The J segment lost 3 bases and the V segment lost 2 bases, leaving 6 bases of the junction unmatched. This CDR3 has 15 amino acids. CDR3 in amino acids: CASSLTTGFKETQYF. The CDR3 DNA is TGTGCCAGCAGCTTAACGACAGGGTTTAAAGAGACCCAGTACTTC.

The gene calls are TRBV6-2 or TRBV6-3 and TRBJ1-2, with D maybe TRBD1 (5 bases). This CDR3 spans 14 amino acids. Germline CDR1 reads MNHEY; CDR2 reads SVGEGT. The germline V and J ends were trimmed by 0 bases and 3 bases, with 8 bases remaining between them. CDR3 amino acids: CASSYSGEYYGYTF. For the CDR3, the DNA is TGTGCCAGCAGTTACTCGGGGGAATACTATGGCTACACCTTC.

This chain links TRBV20-1 with TRBJ2-7; possible D gene TRBD1, 6 bases. This CDR3 is 15 amino acids long. Germline lookup yields CDR1 DFQATT and CDR2 SNEGSKA (reference sequence). The ends were cut back, 5 bases at V and 0 bases at J, with 17 bases in the middle. CDR3 sequence reads: CSAHPGHQSSYEQYF. CDR3 sequence (DNA): TGCAGTGCTCATCCGGGACACCAAAGCTCCTACGAGCAGTACTTC.

In its sample, this clonotype was seen many times. The rearrangement joins TRBV13 to TRBJ2-3; TRBD2 matches 8 bases. The CDR3 spans 14 residues. Germline V gene lookup returns CDR1 PRHDT and CDR2 FYEKMQ (reference sequence). Trimming took 5 bases from V and 1 from J; bases not matched to a gene: 2. This CDR3 is CASSPGGRTDTQYF. In nucleotides, the CDR3 is TGTGCCAGCAGCCCGGGGGGGCGCACAGATACGCAGTATTTT.

This clonotype was seen only a few times. The chain recombines TRBV12-3 or TRBV12-4 with TRBJ2-6; D is undetermined. Trimming pared 3 bases from V and 3 bases from J, leaving 3 bases between. This CDR3 has 13 residues. CDR3 loop: CASSLYGANVLTF. Written as DNA, the CDR3 is TGTGCCAGCAGTTTGTATGGGGCCAACGTCCTGACTTTC.

With respect to this clonotype: A read error is possible here, since a much larger clone lies one base away. V usage is TRBV6-4 and J usage is TRBJ2-5; TRBD2 aligns across 9 bases. CDR3 length: 14 amino acids. Germline V gives CDR1 MRHNA, CDR2 SNTAGT. After removal of 3 bases from V and 11 bases from J, the junction contained 10 bases not matched to a gene. CDR3 nucleotide sequence: TGTGCCAGCAGTGAAGCGGGAGGTATGAATGAGCAGTACTTC. It specifies CASSEAGGMNEQYF.

The chain combines TRBV3-1 with TRBJ1-1, with a tentative D call TRBD1 (6 bases). The CDR3 sequence is 15 residues long. Germline CDR1 and CDR2: LGHDT and YNNKEL (reference sequence). The V and J ends lost 1 base and 5 bases respectively, with 14 bases between them. Here the CDR3 DNA reads TGTGCCAGCAGCCAAGGCCCCACAGGGACGACTGAAGCTTTCTTT. As protein: CASSQGPTGTTEAFF.

The rearrangement links TRBV7-2 to TRBJ1-4, with D possibly being TRBD1 (6 bases). Germline CDR1 reads SGHTA; CDR2 reads FQGNSA. The V gene lost 2 bases and the J gene lost 5 bases, with 12 bases spanning the gap. This CDR3 spans 15 amino acids. As DNA, the CDR3 is TGTGCCAGCAGCTTACTCGGGGGCCCAAATGAAAAACTGTTTTTT. Its protein product is CASSLLGGPNEKLFF.

In this sample, this clonotype turned up a few times. This chain links TRBV5-5 with TRBJ2-7; 9 bases are shared with TRBD2. There are 14 residues in the CDR3. CDR1 and CDR2 (germline): SGHKS, YYEKEE (reference sequence). V was pared by 3 bases and J by 3 bases, with 4 bases of the junction left unmatched. The chain's CDR3 is CASSWASGVYEQYF. The CDR3 DNA reads as TGTGCCAGCAGCTGGGCTAGCGGGGTCTACGAGCAGTACTTC.

V gene TRBV4-3 combines with J gene TRBJ1-4; 11 bases fit TRBD1. Germline V lookup: CDR1 LGHNA, CDR2 YSLEER. Trimming cost V 4 bases and J 0 bases; bases outside gene matches: 4. The CDR3 runs to 17 residues. The CDR3 sequence: CASSLGQGASTNEKLFF. The CDR3 DNA reads as TGCGCCAGCAGCCTCGGACAGGGGGCATCAACTAATGAAAAACTGTTTTTT.

V gene TRBV7-2 combines with J gene TRBJ1-1; no definite D call. CDR1 is SGHTA and CDR2 is FQGNSA in the germline V gene. V lost 2 bases to trimming and J lost 4 bases, with 11 bases between them. The CDR3 length is 14 residues. DNA for the CDR3: TGTGCCAGCAGCTTATCCCAGGCTAGCACTGAAGCTTTCTTT. This encodes CASSLSQASTEAFF. Using reference TRBV7-2 and TRBJ1-1 for the parts outside the CDR3, the full variable domain is GAGVSQSPSNKVTEKGKDVELRCDPISGHTALYWYRQSLGQGLEFLIYFQGNSAPDKSGLPSDRFSAERTGGSVSTLTIQRTQQEDSAVYLCASSLSQASTEAFFGQGTRLTVV.

The CDR3 nucleotides read TGTGCCAGCAGCTTACGGGACAGTACTGGGTACGAGCAGTACTTC. Protein product: CASSLRDSTGYEQYF. The V call is TRBV7-2, the J call TRBJ2-7; 7 bases align to TRBD1. The J segment lost 4 bases and the V segment lost 2 bases, leaving 8 bases of the junction unmatched. The CDR3 is 15 amino acids. CDR1 SGHTA and CDR2 FQGNSA come from the germline V gene.

This sequence joins TRBV20-1 and TRBJ2-1; 8 bases map to TRBD1. Germline trimming cut 1 base from V and 6 bases from J; bases unmatched to any gene: 8. This CDR3 spans 15 amino acids. Germline V gives CDR1 DFQATT, CDR2 SNEGSKA (reference sequence). The CDR3 sequence: CSARAGQGKSNEQFF. The DNA for the CDR3 is TGCAGTGCTAGAGCCGGACAGGGAAAGTCCAATGAGCAGTTCTTC.

In this sample, this clonotype turned up many times. The chain carries TRBV20-1 and TRBJ2-4; the match to TRBD1 covers 7 bases. The CDR3 runs 14 residues. The J segment lost 8 bases and the V segment lost 6 bases, leaving 13 bases of the junction unmatched. CDR1 is DFQATT and CDR2 is SNEGSKA in the germline V gene (reference sequence). CDR3 region: CSARPRGRIDIQYF. The CDR3 DNA reads as TGCAGTGCGAGACCAAGGGGGCGCATAGACATTCAGTACTTC.

This clonotype occurred a few times. The chain links TRBV7-2 to TRBJ2-3; D may be TRBD2 (7 bases). From germline, CDR1 is SGHTA and CDR2 FQGNSA. The CDR3 sequence is 15 residues long. V was trimmed by 2 bases and J by 3 bases, leaving 12 bases between them. As DNA, the CDR3 is TGTGCCAGCAGCTTACAGGGGAGGGAGACAGATACGCAGTATTTT. Its protein is CASSLQGRETDTQYF.

This clonotype was counted a few times. V gene TRBV6-5 combines with J gene TRBJ1-4, with D maybe TRBD1 (5 bases). The V and J ends lost 5 bases and 7 bases respectively, with 20 bases between them. Germline CDR1 MNHEY, CDR2 SVGAGI. This CDR3 has 16 residues. The CDR3 spells CASSPRDPRGGEKLFF. The CDR3 DNA follows: TGTGCCAGCAGTCCCCGGGACCCTAGGGGTGGTGAAAAACTGTTTTTT.

This chain links TRBV3-1 with TRBJ2-2; 9 nucleotides agree with TRBD2. The V gene end was trimmed by 6 bases and the J gene end by 1 base; junction bases not matched to a gene: 3. The CDR3 is made up of 15 amino acids. Germline V CDR1 and CDR2: LGHDT, YNNKEL (reference sequence). The CDR3 here is CASRNSGGNTGELFF. The CDR3, as DNA: TGTGCCAGCAGAAATAGCGGGGGGAACACCGGGGAGCTGTTTTTT.

This rearrangement joins TRBV25-1 to TRBJ2-7, with TRBD2 matching over 9 bases. CDR1 is MGHDK and CDR2 is SYGVNS in the germline V gene. V shed 1 base, J shed 7 bases, and the junction held 11 bases outside the gene matches. This CDR3 region has 16 residues. Written as DNA, the CDR3 is TGTGCCAGCAGTGAATGGGCTAGCGGGGCCTACAATGAGCAGTACTTC. Translated: CASSEWASGAYNEQYF.

This clonotype was seen once. The chain recombines TRBV29-1 with TRBJ1-4, with D possibly being TRBD1 (6 bases). V gave up 7 bases and J gave up 3 bases, with 12 bases separating them. The CDR3 has 13 amino acids. Germline lookup yields CDR1 SQVTM and CDR2 ANQGSEA. The CDR3 region is CSGSTGPNEKLFF. CDR3 sequence (DNA): TGCAGCGGGTCGACAGGCCCTAATGAAAAACTGTTTTTT.